This is a list of T cell receptor beta chains from one sample in a study of glioma-infiltrating T cells. TCRdb re-derived calls from the multiplex PCR reads in MiXCR, one entry per CDR3 protein. This sample has about 89,000 distinct CDR3 sequences, with 23% found just once. Source material: glioma tissue, nonneoplastic brain tissue, or PBMCs (not recorded which). These receptor sequences come from a human donor with low-grade glioma or glioblastoma, undergoing nonglioma brain surgery, or in good health (not recorded which). CDR3s include the opening cysteine and the closing phenylalanine or tryptophan. D genes are given only for firm matches. A row's size may be missing; if present it is once, few, many or a size class.

>TRBJ2-7|TRBV27|TRBD1|.
CASRTGTGAPCEQYF
TGTGCCAGCAGAACCGGGACAGGGGCCCCCTGCGAGCAATACTTC
>TRBJ2-1|TRBV20-1|TRBD2|many
CSARGTSGRAFYNEQFF
TGCAGTGCTAGAGGGACTAGCGGGAGGGCTTTCTACAATGAGCAGTTCTTC
>TRBJ2-7|TRBV27|.|many
CASSWGRVYEQYF
TGTGCCAGCAGTTGGGGGCGGGTCTACGAGCAGTACTTC
>TRBJ1-5|TRBV10-3|.|many
CAISETGTKNQPQHF
TGTGCCATCAGTGAGACCGGGACAAAGAATCAGCCCCAGCATTTT
>TRBJ2-1|TRBV6-6|TRBD1|many
CASSYSGTGTYNEQFF
TGTGCCAGCAGTTACTCGGGGACAGGGACTTACAATGAGCAGTTCTTC
>TRBJ2-7|TRBV5-4|TRBD1|.
CASSKDRGEEQYF
TGTGCCAGCAGCAAGGACAGGGGCGAAGAGCAGTACTTC
>TRBJ2-3|TRBV11-2|TRBD2|many
CASTPLGTSGDSDTQYF
TGTGCCAGCACCCCCTTGGGGACTAGCGGGGATTCAGATACGCAGTATTTT
>TRBJ1-5|TRBV4-1|.|few
CASSQVGFSNQPQHF
TGCGCCAGCAGCCAAGTTGGATTTAGCAATCAGCCCCAGCATTTT
>TRBJ2-5|TRBV18|.|.
CASSRKGQETQYF
TGTGCCAGCTCACGAAAGGGACAAGAGACCCAGTACTTC
>TRBJ1-2|TRBV12-3/TRBV12-4|TRBD1|few
CASSEQGVGSYGYTF
TGTGCCAGCAGTGAACAGGGGGTTGGGAGTTATGGCTACACCTTC
>TRBJ1-1|TRBV19|TRBD1|many
CASRWTGRNTEAFF
TGTGCCAGTAGATGGACAGGGAGGAACACTGAAGCTTTCTTT
>TRBJ1-3|TRBV7-6|.|many
CASSPNSLSSGNTIYF
TGTGCCAGCAGCCCTAATTCCCTATCCTCTGGAAACACCATATATTTT
>TRBJ1-5|TRBV12-3/TRBV12-4|.|.
CASSFRQNQETQHF
TGTGCCAGCAGTTTCCGGCAGAACCAAGAGACCCAGCATTTT
>TRBJ1-5|TRBV20-1|.|many
CSAGVNSGNQPQHF
TGCAGTGCTGGAGTAAACTCGGGGAATCAGCCCCAGCATTTT
>TRBJ1-6|TRBV6-5|.|many
CASSYEGYDSPLHF
TGTGCCAGCAGTTACGAGGGGTATGACTCACCCCTCCACTTT
>TRBJ2-3|TRBV13|.|.
CASTRALTDTQYF
TGTGCCAGCACCAGGGCCCTTACAGATACGCAGTATTTT
>TRBJ2-1|TRBV19|TRBD2|.
CASMLGGTSGSVEQFF
TGTGCCAGTATGCTTGGGGGGACTAGCGGGAGCGTTGAGCAGTTCTTC
>TRBJ2-7|TRBV7-2|.|.
CASSPGTRTNEQYF
TGTGCCAGCAGCCCCGGGACAAGAACTAATGAGCAGTACTTC
>TRBJ2-5|TRBV27|.|many
CASSLRGGETQYF
TGTGCCAGCAGTTTACGAGGGGGAGAGACCCAGTACTTC
>TRBJ2-1|TRBV6-6|TRBD2|few
CASSYPAGGPQANNEQFF
TGTGCCAGCAGTTACCCAGCGGGAGGGCCCCAAGCGAACAATGAGCAGTTCTTC
>TRBJ2-3|TRBV3-1|.|.
CASSQDPRTSTGMQYF
TGTGCCAGCAGCCAAGACCCCCGGACTTCCACAGGTATGCAGTATTTT
>TRBJ1-5|TRBV19|.|once
CASTIRGVWRQPQHF
TGTGCCAGTACGATTAGGGGAGTCTGGCGGCAGCCCCAGCATTTT
>TRBJ2-3|TRBV27|.|.
CASSPTRIDTQYF
TGTGCCAGCAGCCCCACGCGTATAGATACGCAGTATTTT
>TRBJ2-4|TRBV14|TRBD1|few
CASSRDSLAKNIQYF
TGTGCCAGCAGCCGGGACAGTCTAGCCAAAAACATTCAGTACTTC
>TRBJ2-7|TRBV10-1|TRBD2|.
CASSDKAGGAYEQYF
TGCGCCAGCAGTGATAAAGCGGGAGGCGCCTACGAGCAGTACTTC
>TRBJ2-5|TRBV12-3/TRBV12-4|.|many
CASSPQGVVGGKTQYF
TGTGCCAGCAGTCCTCAGGGGGTTGTAGGAGGGAAGACCCAGTACTTC
>TRBJ2-7|TRBV6-1|TRBD2|many
CASSEVGTSGGARTEQYF
TGTGCCAGCAGTGAAGTTGGGACTAGCGGGGGGGCAAGGACCGAGCAGTACTTC
>TRBJ1-2|TRBV20-1|.|many
CSAYPGVGGYTF
TGCAGTGCTTACCCCGGGGTAGGAGGCTACACCTTC
>TRBJ2-7|TRBV6-2/TRBV6-3|.|many
CASSYQAMGYEQYF
TGTGCCAGCAGTTACCAGGCCATGGGGTACGAGCAGTACTTC